This T cell receptor beta chain was found in a study of radiation and T cells in renal cell carcinoma. General study findings and limits: Tumor samples were small regions of around 1 g. Irradiated tumors had higher TCR clonality than control tumors.

Described treatment: treatment-naive control, cytoreductive nephrectomy. V shed 4 bases, J shed 4 bases, and the junction held 9 bases outside the gene matches. This CDR3 region has 15 residues. From germline, CDR1 is SGHTS and CDR2 YDEGEE. Repertoires were generated with immunoSEQ multiplex PCR, while TCRdb's copy carries only in-frame clones and drops some. The sample lists about 16,000 clones, 50% to 65% occurring once. Points on this clone: The antigen is undetermined.

Sequenced here: tumor tissue, sampled from a patient whose treatment was nephrectomy without radiotherapy. The sequence came from a man in his forties with renal cell carcinoma. This chain connects TRBV5-8 to TRBJ1-1; 8 bases match TRBD1. The CDR3 loop reads CASSTRGQVSTEAFF. The CDR3 nucleotides read TGTGCCAGCAGCACGAGGGGACAGGTGAGCACTGAAGCTTTCTTT.